This T cell receptor beta chain stems from a study of control samples from healthy donors and cancer patients. TCRdb's table, derived via immunoSEQ multiplex PCR, lists solely in-frame clones and lacks some. The table records 70,000 to 75,000 clones, 94% of them present only once. This clonotype originated in a woman in her 30s in good health. Source material: blood.

This chain's CDR3 is CSASTQGFYTEAFF. As DNA, the CDR3 is TGCAGTGCTAGTACACAGGGTTTCTACACTGAAGCTTTCTTT. The chain carries TRBV20-1 and TRBJ1-1; a possible D gene is TRBD1 (6 bases). Germline lookup yields CDR1 DFQATT and CDR2 SNEGSKA (reference sequence). The CDR3 loop spans 14 amino acids. The V end was cut by 3 bases, the J end by 3 bases, with 14 bases between.